This T cell receptor (beta chain) was recovered during a study of blood T cell repertoires in COVID-19. Study-level information: PBMCs, B-cell-depleted T cells, or T cells provided the cDNA or gDNA that made up the material.

Germline CDR1 and CDR2: SNHLY and FYNNEI. The CDR3 is 14 residues long. V lost 4 bases and J lost 3, with 12 bases in between. Assignment of participants to cohorts was predicated upon participant-reported clinical history. Sequencing used immunoSEQ multiplex PCR; TCRdb keeps in-frame clones, though not all of them. Seen here are about 180,000 clones, around 80% observed once, and the top ten hold roughly an eighth. The clonotype originates from a man between 60 and 75 years old who had been exposed to COVID-19. Source material: PBMCs or T cells enriched from blood (not recorded which). The chain links TRBV2 to TRBJ1-2; a weak D match, TRBD1 (5 bases). The DNA of the CDR3 is TGTGCCAGCAGTGGGGCGGGGACCGACTATGGCTACACCTTC. As protein: CASSGAGTDYGYTF.